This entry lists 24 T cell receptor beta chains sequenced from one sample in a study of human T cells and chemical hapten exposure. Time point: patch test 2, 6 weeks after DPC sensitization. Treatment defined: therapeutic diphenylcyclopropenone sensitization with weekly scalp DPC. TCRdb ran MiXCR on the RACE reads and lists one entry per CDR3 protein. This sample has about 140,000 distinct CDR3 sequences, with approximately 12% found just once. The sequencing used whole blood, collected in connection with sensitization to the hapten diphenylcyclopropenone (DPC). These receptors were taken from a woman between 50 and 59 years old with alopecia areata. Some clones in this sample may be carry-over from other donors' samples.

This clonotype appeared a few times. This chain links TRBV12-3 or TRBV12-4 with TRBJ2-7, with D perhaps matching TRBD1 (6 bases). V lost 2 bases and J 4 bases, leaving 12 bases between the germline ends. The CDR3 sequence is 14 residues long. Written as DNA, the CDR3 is TGTGCCAGCAGTTTAAATACAGGGTCGTACGAGCAGTACTTC. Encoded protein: CASSLNTGSYEQYF.

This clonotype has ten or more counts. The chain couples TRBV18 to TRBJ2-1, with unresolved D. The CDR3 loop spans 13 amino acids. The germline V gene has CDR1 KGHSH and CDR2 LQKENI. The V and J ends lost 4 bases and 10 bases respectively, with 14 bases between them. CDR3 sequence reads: CASSQQDLREQFF. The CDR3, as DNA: TGTGCCAGCTCACAACAAGACCTCCGCGAGCAGTTCTTC.

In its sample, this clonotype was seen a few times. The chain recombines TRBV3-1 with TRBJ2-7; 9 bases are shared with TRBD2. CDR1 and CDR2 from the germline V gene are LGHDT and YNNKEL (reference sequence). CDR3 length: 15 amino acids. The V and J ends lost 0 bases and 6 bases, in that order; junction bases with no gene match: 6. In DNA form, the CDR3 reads TGTGCCAGCAGCCAAGAAGGGCTAGCGGGACGCGAGCAGTACTTC. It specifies CASSQEGLAGREQYF.

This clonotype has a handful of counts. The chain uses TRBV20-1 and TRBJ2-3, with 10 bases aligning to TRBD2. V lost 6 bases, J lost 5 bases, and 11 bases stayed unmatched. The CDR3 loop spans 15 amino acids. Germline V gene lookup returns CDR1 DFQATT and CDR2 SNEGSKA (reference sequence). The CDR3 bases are TGCAGTGCCCGAAGTCCTAGCGGGAGACTAGATACGCAGTATTTT. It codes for CSARSPSGRLDTQYF.

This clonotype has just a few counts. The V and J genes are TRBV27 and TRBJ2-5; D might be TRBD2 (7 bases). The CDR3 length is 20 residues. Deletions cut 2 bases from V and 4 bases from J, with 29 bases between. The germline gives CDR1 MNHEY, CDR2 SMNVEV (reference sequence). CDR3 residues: CASSLRVLSGEGGRRETQYF. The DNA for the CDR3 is TGTGCCAGCAGTTTAAGGGTCTTGTCGGGAGAGGGGGGGCGCCGAGAGACCCAGTACTTC.

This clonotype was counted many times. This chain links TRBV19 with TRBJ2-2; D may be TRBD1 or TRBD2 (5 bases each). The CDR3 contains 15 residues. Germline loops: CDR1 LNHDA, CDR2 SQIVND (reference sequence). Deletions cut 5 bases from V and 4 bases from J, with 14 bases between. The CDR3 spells CASSVGRRSTGELFF. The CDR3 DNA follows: TGTGCCAGTAGTGTGGGACGCCGCAGCACCGGGGAGCTGTTTTTT.

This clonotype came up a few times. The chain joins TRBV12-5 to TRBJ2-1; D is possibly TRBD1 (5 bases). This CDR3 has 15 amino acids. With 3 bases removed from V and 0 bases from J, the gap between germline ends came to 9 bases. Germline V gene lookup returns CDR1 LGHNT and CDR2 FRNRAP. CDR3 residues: CASGFQGTSYNEQFF. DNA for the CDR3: TGTGCTAGTGGTTTCCAGGGAACCTCCTACAATGAGCAGTTCTTC.

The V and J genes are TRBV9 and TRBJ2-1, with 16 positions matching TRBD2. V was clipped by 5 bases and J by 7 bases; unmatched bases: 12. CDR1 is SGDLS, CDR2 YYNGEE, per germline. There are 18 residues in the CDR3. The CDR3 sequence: CASRPGLAGGGPRNEQFF. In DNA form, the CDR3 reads TGTGCCAGCAGGCCGGGACTAGCGGGAGGGGGCCCGAGGAATGAGCAGTTCTTC.

The CDR3 sequence: CASSMTDWNTEAFF. In DNA form, the CDR3 reads TGTGCCAGCAGCATGACAGATTGGAACACTGAAGCTTTCTTT. The rearrangement uses TRBV7-9 and TRBJ1-1, with TRBD1 as a possible D gene (5 bases). The CDR3 spans 14 residues. Trimming cost V 5 bases and J 1 base, with 11 bases left between them. The germline gives CDR1 SEHNR, CDR2 FQNEAQ (reference sequence).

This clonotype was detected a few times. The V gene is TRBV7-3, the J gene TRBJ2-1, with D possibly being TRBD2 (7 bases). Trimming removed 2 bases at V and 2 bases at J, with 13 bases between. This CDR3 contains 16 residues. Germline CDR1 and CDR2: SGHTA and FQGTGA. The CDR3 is CASSLGGALAYNEQFF. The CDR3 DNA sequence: TGTGCCAGCAGCTTAGGGGGGGCCCTCGCCTACAATGAGCAGTTCTTC.

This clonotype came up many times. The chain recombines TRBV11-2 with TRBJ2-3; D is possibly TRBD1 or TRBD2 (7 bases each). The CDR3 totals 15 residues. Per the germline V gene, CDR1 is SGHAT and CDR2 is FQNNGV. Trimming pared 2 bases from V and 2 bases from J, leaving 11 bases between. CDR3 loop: CASSLQGGNTDTQYF. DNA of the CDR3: TGTGCCAGCAGCTTACAGGGGGGGAACACAGATACGCAGTATTTT.

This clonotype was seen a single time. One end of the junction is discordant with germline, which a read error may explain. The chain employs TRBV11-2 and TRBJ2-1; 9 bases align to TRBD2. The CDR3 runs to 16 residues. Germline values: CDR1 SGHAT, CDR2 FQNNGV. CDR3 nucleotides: TGTGCCAGCACCAGAGCGGGAGGACGCTTCTACAATGAGCAGCTCTTC. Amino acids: CASTRAGGRFYNEQLF.

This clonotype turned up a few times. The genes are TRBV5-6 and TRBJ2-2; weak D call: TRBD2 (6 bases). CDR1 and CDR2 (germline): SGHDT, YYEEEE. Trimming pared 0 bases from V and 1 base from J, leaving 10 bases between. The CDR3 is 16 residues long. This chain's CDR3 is CASSLGGGKNTGELFF. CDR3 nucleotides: TGTGCCAGCAGCTTGGGCGGAGGGAAGAACACCGGGGAGCTGTTTTTT.

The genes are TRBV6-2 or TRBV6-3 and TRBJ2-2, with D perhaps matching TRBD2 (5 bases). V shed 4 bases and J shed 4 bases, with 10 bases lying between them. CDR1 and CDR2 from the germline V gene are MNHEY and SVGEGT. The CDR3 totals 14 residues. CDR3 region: CASSSSGVTGELFF. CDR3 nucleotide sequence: TGTGCCAGCAGTTCCTCCGGGGTCACCGGGGAGCTGTTTTTT.

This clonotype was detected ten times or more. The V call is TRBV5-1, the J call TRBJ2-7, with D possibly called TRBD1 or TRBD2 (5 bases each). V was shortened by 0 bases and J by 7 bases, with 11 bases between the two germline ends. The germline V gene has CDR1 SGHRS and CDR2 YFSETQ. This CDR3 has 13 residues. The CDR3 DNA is TGCGCCAGCAGCTTGGACGGGGCTGGGGAGCAGTACTTC. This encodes CASSLDGAGEQYF.

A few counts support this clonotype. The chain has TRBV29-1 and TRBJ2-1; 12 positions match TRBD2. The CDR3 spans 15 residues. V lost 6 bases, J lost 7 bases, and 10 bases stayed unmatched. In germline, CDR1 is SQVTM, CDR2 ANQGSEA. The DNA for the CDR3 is TGCAGCGTCCTTCTCCTAGCGGGAGGGTCGAATGAGCAGTTCTTC. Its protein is CSVLLLAGGSNEQFF.

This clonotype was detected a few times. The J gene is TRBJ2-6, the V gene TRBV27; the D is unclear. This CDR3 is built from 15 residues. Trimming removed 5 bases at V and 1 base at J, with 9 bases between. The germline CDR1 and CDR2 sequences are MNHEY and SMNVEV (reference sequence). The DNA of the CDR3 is TGTGCCAGCAGTGAGCGCCAATCTGGGGCCAACGTCCTGACTTTC. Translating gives CASSERQSGANVLTF. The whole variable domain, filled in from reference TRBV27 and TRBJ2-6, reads EAQVTQNPRYLITVTGKKLTVTCSQNMNHEYMSWYRQDPGLGLRQIYYSMNVEVTDKGDVPEGYKVSRKEKRNFPLILESPSPNQTSLYFCASSERQSGANVLTFGAGSRLTVL.

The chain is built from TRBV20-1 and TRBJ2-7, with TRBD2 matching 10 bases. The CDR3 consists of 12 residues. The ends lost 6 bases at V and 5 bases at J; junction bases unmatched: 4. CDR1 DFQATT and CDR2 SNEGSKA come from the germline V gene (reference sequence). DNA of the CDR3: TGCAGTGCAACGGGACTAGCGAACGAGCAGTACTTC. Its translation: CSATGLANEQYF.

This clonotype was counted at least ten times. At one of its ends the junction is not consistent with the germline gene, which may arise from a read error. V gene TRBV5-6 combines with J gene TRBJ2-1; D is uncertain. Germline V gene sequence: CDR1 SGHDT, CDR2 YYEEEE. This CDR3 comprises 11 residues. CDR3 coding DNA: TGTGCCAGCAGTAAGTACACTGAGCAGTTCTTC. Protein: CASSKYTEQFF.

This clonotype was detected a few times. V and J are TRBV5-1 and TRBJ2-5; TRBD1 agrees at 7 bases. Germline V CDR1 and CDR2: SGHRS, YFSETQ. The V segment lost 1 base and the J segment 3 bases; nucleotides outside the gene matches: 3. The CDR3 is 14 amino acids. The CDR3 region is CASSLLGQEETQYF. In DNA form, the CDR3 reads TGCGCCAGCAGCTTGCTAGGACAGGAAGAGACCCAGTACTTC.

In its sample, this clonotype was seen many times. This CDR3 is CASSLDPGPRGSTEAFF. CDR3 DNA sequence: TGTGCCAGCAGCTTGGACCCGGGGCCCCGAGGGAGCACTGAAGCTTTCTTT. V and J are TRBV5-4 and TRBJ1-1, with D possibly TRBD1 on 5 matching bases. The CDR3 is 17 amino acids. Trimming removed 0 bases at V and 4 bases at J, with 19 bases between. CDR1 is SGHNT, CDR2 YYREEE, per germline (reference sequence). The entire variable domain, with the rest obtained from reference TRBV5-4 and TRBJ1-1, is as follows: ETGVTQSPTHLIKTRGQQVTLRCSSQSGHNTVSWYQQALGQGPQFIFQYYREEENGRGNFPPRFSGLQFPNYSSELNVNALELDDSALYLCASSLDPGPRGSTEAFFGQGTRLTVV.

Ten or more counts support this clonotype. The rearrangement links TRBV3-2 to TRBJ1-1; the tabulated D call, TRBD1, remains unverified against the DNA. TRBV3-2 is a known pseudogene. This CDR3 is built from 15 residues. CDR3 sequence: CASPAPRGLDTEAFF. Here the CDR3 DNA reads TGTGCCAGCCCGGCTCCGAGGGGATTGGACACTGAAGCTTTCTTT.

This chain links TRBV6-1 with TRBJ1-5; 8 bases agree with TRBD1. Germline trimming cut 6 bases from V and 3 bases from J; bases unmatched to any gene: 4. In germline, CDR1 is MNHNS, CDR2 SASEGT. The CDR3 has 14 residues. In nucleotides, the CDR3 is TGTGCCAGCAGGGACAGGGCTTCCAATCAGCCCCAGCATTTT. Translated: CASRDRASNQPQHF.

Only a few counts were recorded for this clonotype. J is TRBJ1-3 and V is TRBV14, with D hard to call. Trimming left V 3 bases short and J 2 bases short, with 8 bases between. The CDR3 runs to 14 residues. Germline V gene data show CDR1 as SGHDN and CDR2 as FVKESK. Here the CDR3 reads CASSQVGAGNTIYF. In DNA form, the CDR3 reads TGTGCCAGCAGCCAGGTTGGAGCTGGAAACACCATATATTTT.